Detailed here is one TCR beta chain. As yet, its antigen is unknown. Each CDR3 protein gets one entry after TCRdb re-called the 5' RACE reads with MiXCR. The repertoire holds around 130,000 distinct CDR3 sequences, with roughly an eighth as singletons. This record belongs to a study of CD8 T cells in ankylosing spondylitis. The study, taken as a whole, reports: A subset of motif variants has previously been described in the synovial fluid and blood of reactive arthritis.

This CDR3 is built from 19 residues. In germline, CDR1 is LGHNA, CDR2 YNFKEQ. Trimming pared 0 bases from V and 3 bases from J, leaving 20 bases between. The sample was blood, either unsorted or a sorted T cell fraction (not recorded which). The rearrangement joins TRBV4-2 to TRBJ2-2; D tentatively fits TRBD1 or TRBD2 (7 bases each). The clonotype originates from a female donor with ankylosing spondylitis or in good health (not recorded which). This CDR3 reads CASSQESGGRGRDTGELFF. CDR3 coding DNA: TGTGCCAGCAGCCAAGAATCGGGAGGTAGGGGGCGCGACACCGGGGAGCTGTTTTTT.